Below are 19 T cell receptor beta chains sequenced from a single sample in a study of shared clonotypes between healthy human individuals. The method was immunoSEQ multiplex PCR; TCRdb's version includes in-frame clones alone and lacks a portion of them. This table holds under 750,000 clones, 72% found once. The sample comprised memory CD4+ T cells sorted from blood. Subset given: CD45RA-negative fraction. The source is a woman aged 30 to 39 in good health.

This chain joins TRBV7-9 and TRBJ2-6; D uncertain. The CDR3 is 17 amino acids. Looked up from germline, CDR1 is SEHNR and CDR2 is FQNEAQ (reference sequence). V lost 0 bases to trimming and J lost 2 bases, with 11 bases between them. CDR3 DNA sequence: TGTGCCAGCAGCTTAGCGGTGGGTGTAGCTGGGGCCAACGTCCTGACTTTC. Protein: CASSLAVGVAGANVLTF.

The chain combines TRBV11-2 with TRBJ2-3; the D gene is possibly TRBD2 (5 bases). V lost 0 bases to trimming and J lost 2 bases, with 21 bases between them. Germline CDR1 reads SGHAT; CDR2 reads FQNNGV. CDR3 length: 19 residues. The CDR3 reads CASSLDPVRASPLTDTQYF. The CDR3, as DNA: TGTGCCAGCAGCTTAGATCCGGTTCGGGCTAGCCCCCTCACAGATACGCAGTATTTT.

V is TRBV14 and J is TRBJ2-1, with 10 bases aligning to TRBD2. The germline V gene encodes CDR1 SGHDN and CDR2 FVKESK. The J segment lost 7 bases and the V segment lost 4 bases, leaving 4 bases of the junction unmatched. The CDR3 totals 14 residues. Written as DNA, the CDR3 is TGTGCCAGCAGCCCCCTAGCGGGAGTAAATGAGCAGTTCTTC. This translates into CASSPLAGVNEQFF.

This clone was counted many times. The rearrangement links TRBV27 to TRBJ1-1; D not resolved. The CDR3 is 15 residues long. Trimming removed 2 bases from V and 1 base from J, with 11 bases in between. Germline loops: CDR1 MNHEY, CDR2 SMNVEV (reference sequence). CDR3 loop: CASSLDRFGNTEAFF. CDR3 coding DNA: TGTGCCAGCAGTTTAGATAGGTTTGGGAACACTGAAGCTTTCTTT.

This clone was seen a handful of times. The V gene is TRBV7-7, the J gene TRBJ1-1; D remains ambiguous. Trimming left V 6 bases short and J 2 bases short, with 4 bases between. Germline V gives CDR1 SSHAT, CDR2 FNYEAQ (reference sequence). CDR3 length: 11 amino acids. For the CDR3, the DNA is TGTGCCAGCAGTGTAAACACTGAAGCTTTCTTT. Translating gives CASSVNTEAFF.

This clone was recorded a few times. The chain joins TRBV18 to TRBJ1-1; D unresolved. Per germline, CDR1 KGHSH and CDR2 LQKENI. This CDR3 comprises 13 residues. V was trimmed by 3 bases and J by 3 bases, leaving 8 bases between them. The CDR3 DNA reads TGTGCCAGCTCACCGACGAGGGACACTGAAGCTTTCTTT. Amino acid sequence: CASSPTRDTEAFF.

This sequence joins TRBV19 and TRBJ1-5; D remains ambiguous. Trimming pared 3 bases from V and 1 base from J, leaving 13 bases between. The CDR3 runs 16 residues. Germline CDR1 reads LNHDA; CDR2 reads SQIVND (reference sequence). The CDR3 DNA sequence: TGTGCCAGTAGTATCCAAACGCGCGGAAGCAATCAGCCCCAGCATTTT. Translating gives CASSIQTRGSNQPQHF.

In this sample, this clone turned up many times. The chain has TRBV18 and TRBJ1-2; 8 positions agree with TRBD1. Per germline, CDR1 KGHSH and CDR2 LQKENI. The CDR3 is 13 amino acids. V lost 4 bases to trimming and J lost 6 bases; unmatched junction nucleotides: 4. This chain's CDR3 is CASSHPTGDGYTF. CDR3 DNA sequence: TGTGCCAGCTCACACCCGACAGGGGATGGCTACACCTTC.

This clone occurred once. The chain links TRBV11-1 to TRBJ2-3, with D perhaps matching TRBD2 (5 bases). The CDR3 runs to 14 residues. Deletions cut 5 bases from V and 2 bases from J, with 11 bases between. The germline CDR1 and CDR2 sequences are SGHAT and FQDESV (reference sequence). CDR3 loop: CASSVSGNTDTQYF. The CDR3 coding sequence is TGTGCCAGCAGCGTAAGCGGAAACACAGATACGCAGTATTTT. The full variable domain, with the rest looked up from reference TRBV11-1 and TRBJ2-3, is EAEVAQSPRYKITEKSQAVAFWCDPISGHATLYWYRQILGQGPELLVQFQDESVVDDSQLPKDRFSAERLKGVDSTLKIQPAELGDSAMYLCASSVSGNTDTQYFGPGTRLTVL.

The V call is TRBV7-9, the J call TRBJ1-2; no definite D call. CDR1 is SEHNR, CDR2 FQNEAQ, per germline (reference sequence). This CDR3 contains 13 residues. The V end lost 5 bases, the J end lost 7 bases, and 14 bases lay between the germline ends. CDR3 nucleotides: TGTGCCAGCAGCCTGGACGGTTTAGCTGGCTACACCTTC. Translated: CASSLDGLAGYTF.

The rearrangement links TRBV28 to TRBJ2-2; D might be TRBD2 (5 bases). The CDR3 is made up of 15 amino acids. Germline loops: CDR1 MDHEN, CDR2 SYDVKM. V was shortened by 2 bases and J by 3 bases, with 10 bases between the two germline ends. The CDR3 sequence is CASSLGQRDTGELFF. The CDR3 DNA reads TGTGCCAGCAGTTTAGGTCAGAGGGACACCGGGGAGCTGTTTTTT.

This rearrangement joins TRBV5-5 to TRBJ2-7, with D hard to call. The germline V and J ends were trimmed by 3 bases and 3 bases, with 7 bases remaining between them. The germline gives CDR1 SGHKS, CDR2 YYEKEE (reference sequence). CDR3 length: 12 residues. This chain's CDR3 is CASSYWGYEQYF. For the CDR3, the DNA is TGTGCCAGCAGCTACTGGGGCTACGAGCAGTACTTC.

The sample holds one count of this clone. The rearrangement joins TRBV30 to TRBJ2-6; perhaps D is TRBD1 or TRBD2 (6 bases each). CDR3 length: 15 residues. Germline V gene sequence: CDR1 GTSNPN, CDR2 SVGIG (reference sequence). The ends were cut back, 2 bases at V and 3 bases at J, with 11 bases in the middle. CDR3 bases: TGTGCCTGGAGTCTACAGGGAGGTGGGGCCAACGTCCTGACTTTC. Translated, it gives CAWSLQGGGANVLTF.

The V and J genes are TRBV6-6 and TRBJ1-1; D unresolved. From germline, CDR1 is MNHNY and CDR2 SVGAGI (reference sequence). This CDR3 has 15 residues. Trimming pared 0 bases from V and 1 base from J, leaving 9 bases between. CDR3 sequence reads: CASSYSGVGNTEAFF. CDR3 nucleotide sequence: TGTGCCAGCAGTTACTCGGGTGTAGGGAACACTGAAGCTTTCTTT.

V gene TRBV27 combines with J gene TRBJ2-1; 12 positions match TRBD2. Germline-derived CDR1 and CDR2 are MNHEY and SMNVEV (reference sequence). This CDR3 contains 16 residues. J gave up 7 bases and V 3 bases, and 7 bases lay outside the gene matches. The CDR3 loop reads CASSLLAGGPRNEQFF. The CDR3 nucleotides are TGTGCCAGCAGTTTGCTAGCGGGAGGGCCGAGGAATGAGCAGTTCTTC.

Turning to this clone: Other DNA sequences in this sample translate to the same CDR3. This chain links TRBV5-1 with TRBJ2-7, with a weak D call TRBD1 (5 bases). The CDR3 length is 12 residues. V lost 2 bases and J 6 bases, leaving 9 bases between the germline ends. CDR1 is SGHRS, CDR2 YFSETQ, per germline. The CDR3 loop reads CASSFDRVEQYF. CDR3 DNA sequence: TGCGCCAGCAGCTTCGACAGAGTCGAGCAGTACTTC.

The chain employs TRBV28 and TRBJ1-2; TRBD1 matches 7 bases. Germline V lookup: CDR1 MDHEN, CDR2 SYDVKM. The V gene end was trimmed by 2 bases and the J gene end by 5 bases; junction bases not matched to a gene: 8. The CDR3 is 15 amino acids. CDR3 in DNA: TGTGCCAGCAGTTTAACGTTCGGGACAGAGTATGGCTACACCTTC. Translated: CASSLTFGTEYGYTF.

A remark on this clone: Germline is not matched at one junction end, which may reflect a read error. V usage is TRBV15 and J usage is TRBJ2-4, with 9 bases lining up with TRBD1. Germline V lookup: CDR1 LNHNV, CDR2 YYDKDF (reference sequence). The CDR3 spans 12 residues. CDR3 bases: TGTGCCACCAGCAGAGATCGCGACAGGGGGGAGTTC. It yields the protein CATSRDRDRGEF.

This clone was counted ten times or more. Here the CDR3 DNA reads TGTGCCATCAGTGAACCGGGGAACTCGAACACTGAAGCTTTCTTT. Translation: CAISEPGNSNTEAFF. The chain recombines TRBV10-3 with TRBJ1-1; D remains unclear. Germline CDR1 and CDR2: ENHRY and SYGVKD. Trimming pared 3 bases from V and 1 base from J, leaving 12 bases between. The CDR3 totals 15 residues.